The clone carrying this TCR beta chain was found many times. These data are taken from a study of identical twins. One entry per CDR3 protein, called by TCRdb with MiXCR from the 5' RACE reads. The sample consists of about 690,000 distinct CDR3 sequences, roughly 6.2% of them appearing once. Between the trimmed V and J ends, which lost 1 base and 7 bases, there was a span of 16 bases. Germline CDR1 reads DFQATT; CDR2 reads SNEGSKA (reference sequence). The CDR3 spans 14 residues. The rearrangement links TRBV20-1 to TRBJ2-5; D is perhaps TRBD1 (5 bases). The sequence came from a man aged 18 to 29 in good health. Material: naive T cells sorted from blood. The CDR3 coding sequence is TGCAGTGCTAGAGCGTCTGGGGCCGGCCCGACCCAGTACTTC. Translation gives CSARASGAGPTQYF.